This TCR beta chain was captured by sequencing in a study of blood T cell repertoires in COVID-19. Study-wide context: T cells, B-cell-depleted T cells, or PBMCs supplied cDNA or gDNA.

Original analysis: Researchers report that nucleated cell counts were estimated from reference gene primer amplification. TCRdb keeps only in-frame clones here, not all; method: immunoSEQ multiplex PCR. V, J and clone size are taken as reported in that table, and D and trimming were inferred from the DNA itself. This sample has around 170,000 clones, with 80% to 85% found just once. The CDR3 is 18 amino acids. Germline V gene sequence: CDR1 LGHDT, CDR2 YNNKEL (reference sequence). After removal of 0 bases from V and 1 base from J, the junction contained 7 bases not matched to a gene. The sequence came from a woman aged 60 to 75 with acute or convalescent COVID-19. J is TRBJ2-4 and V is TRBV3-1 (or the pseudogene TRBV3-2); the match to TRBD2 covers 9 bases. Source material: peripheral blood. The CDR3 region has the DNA TGTGCCAGCAGCCAAGATCGCGCGGGGGGGCCGGCCAAAAACATTCAGTACTTC. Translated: CASSQDRAGGPAKNIQYF.